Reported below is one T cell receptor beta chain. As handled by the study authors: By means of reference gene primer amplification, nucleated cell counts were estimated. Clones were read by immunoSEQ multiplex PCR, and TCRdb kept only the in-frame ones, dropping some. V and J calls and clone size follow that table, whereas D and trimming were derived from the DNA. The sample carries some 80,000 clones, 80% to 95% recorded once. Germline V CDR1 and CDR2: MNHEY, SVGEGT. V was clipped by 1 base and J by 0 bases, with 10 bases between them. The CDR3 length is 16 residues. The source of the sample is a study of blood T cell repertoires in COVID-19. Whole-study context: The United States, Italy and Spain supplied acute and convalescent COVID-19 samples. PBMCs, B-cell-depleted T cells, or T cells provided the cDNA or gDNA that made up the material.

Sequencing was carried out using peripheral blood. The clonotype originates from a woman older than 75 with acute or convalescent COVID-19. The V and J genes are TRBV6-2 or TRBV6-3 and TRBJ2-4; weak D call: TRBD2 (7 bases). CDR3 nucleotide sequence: TGTGCCAGCAGTTACTTCGGGGGGCTAGCCAAAAACATTCAGTACTTC. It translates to CASSYFGGLAKNIQYF.